The present T cell receptor (beta chain) was sequenced within a study of T cells after yellow fever vaccination. About the research overall: Libraries from low-cell-number fractions were prepared with the SMART-Seq v4 Ultra Low Input RNA kit. Study observations and caveats: Bulk-population clonotypes that are abundant could appear as contaminants in FACS-sorted repertoires. Most primary-vaccination clones reappeared after the booster (approximately 95% CD4, around 88% CD8).

With regard to this clonotype: What it binds is unknown. At one boundary the junction diverges from the germline segment, which might be a read error.

They built TCR cDNA with 5'RACE template switching, a step that put in a universal primer site and UMIs. TCRdb re-called the 5' RACE reads with MiXCR, one entry per CDR3 protein. The sample contains approximately 600,000 distinct CDR3 sequences, 9% to 15% of which appear only once. Germline V lookup: CDR1 SSHAT, CDR2 FNYEAQ (reference sequence). This CDR3 region has 13 residues. The clonotype comes from a man aged 25-40 years who received the YFV17D yellow fever vaccine. Here the sequenced sample was PBMCs, taken on the day of the yellow fever booster vaccination. The V call is TRBV7-7, the J call TRBJ2-5, with D possibly matching TRBD2 (6 bases). The CDR3 DNA sequence: TGTGCTAGCAGGGCAGCCTTCGGGGGGACCCAGTACTTC. This sequence encodes CASRAAFGGTQYF. The entire variable domain, with the rest obtained from reference TRBV7-7 and TRBJ2-5, is as follows: GAGVSQSPRYKVTKRGQDVTLRCDPISSHATLYWYQQALGQGPEFLTYFNYEAQPDKSGLPSDRFSAERPEGSISTLTIQRTEQRDSAMYRCASRAAFGGTQYFGPGTRLLVL.